This T cell receptor beta chain was documented in a study of blood T cells in healthy people across ages. Study findings and constraints: In long-lived donors, naive CD4+ cell counts and diversity exceeded those of aged donors.

Note on this clonotype: Its matching antigen is unknown.

V was cut by 5 bases and J by 4 bases, with 14 bases left in between. CDR1 and CDR2 from the germline V gene are SGHTA and FQGNSA. This CDR3 is 14 amino acids long. Using a J-beta primer mix together with a sample-barcoded 5' primer, a second PCR was run for roughly 6 to 12 cycles. TCRdb re-derived calls from the 5' RACE reads in MiXCR, one entry per CDR3 protein. Found here are some 940,000 distinct CDR3 sequences, almost 30% of them singletons; the top ten hold about a tenth. These data were likewise used in another study, on T cells of mothers and their children. That work states: Slightly higher overlap, not significant, was seen in related mother-child pairs than in unrelated pairs.

The rearrangement joins TRBV7-2 to TRBJ2-5; a weak D match, TRBD2 (7 bases). Specimen: blood. The TCR was taken from a woman aged 35 to 49 in good health. CDR3 sequence (DNA): TGTGCCAGCAGCACCCCAGGGGAGGGAGAGACCCAGTACTTC. It specifies CASSTPGEGETQYF.